Below, 7 T cell receptor beta chains from the same sample are listed, as sequenced in a study of T cell repertoires in cytomegalovirus infection. Each CDR3 protein is one row after TCRdb ran MiXCR on the reads. The sample lists about 310,000 distinct CDR3 sequences; roughly 15% were seen once. The sequencing sample was made of PBMCs. These receptor sequences come from a human donor in good health (CMV status not recorded). Some clones in this sample may be carry-over from other donors' samples.

This clonotype was counted between two and nine times. The rearrangement joins TRBV18 to TRBJ1-1, with D possibly being TRBD1 (5 bases). The CDR3 consists of 15 residues. The germline V gene encodes CDR1 KGHSH and CDR2 LQKENI. V was trimmed by 1 base and J by 2 bases, leaving 11 bases between them. CDR3 region: CASSPLDSHNTEAFF. Written as DNA, the CDR3 is TGTGCCAGCTCACCACTTGACAGCCACAACACTGAAGCTTTCTTT.

This clonotype was detected many times. The chain employs TRBV4-1 and TRBJ2-1, with 7 bases lining up with TRBD2. Germline lookup yields CDR1 MGHRA and CDR2 YSYEKL. V was clipped by 5 bases and J by 6 bases; unmatched bases: 16. The CDR3 totals 17 residues. The CDR3 here is CASSKTPPSGAFNEQFF. CDR3 DNA sequence: TGCGCCAGCAGCAAGACCCCCCCCAGCGGGGCCTTCAATGAGCAGTTCTTC.

The rearrangement uses TRBV29-1 and TRBJ1-2; no clear D. V was trimmed by 0 bases and J by 4 bases, leaving 12 bases between them. The length of the CDR3 is 14 residues. Germline CDR1 is SQVTM and CDR2 is ANQGSEA. Here the CDR3 DNA reads TGCAGCGTTGAAGATCCCCTTCTCGGCTATGGCTACACCTTC. It encodes CSVEDPLLGYGYTF.

This clonotype was seen only a few times. The rearrangement uses TRBV5-6 and TRBJ2-1; D remains unclear. Germline loops: CDR1 SGHDT, CDR2 YYEEEE. The CDR3 has 13 residues. The germline V and J ends were trimmed by 4 bases and 12 bases, with 17 bases remaining between them. CDR3 amino acids: CASSQGRRSGQFF. The CDR3 DNA reads as TGTGCCAGCAGCCAAGGACGGCGGTCCGGGCAGTTCTTC.

This clonotype has just a few counts. An end of the junction differs from the germline gene, which may be a read error. The chain combines TRBV7-2 with TRBJ2-5; TRBD2 might be the D (5 bases). The CDR3 is made up of 11 amino acids. In germline, CDR1 is SGHTA, CDR2 FQGNSA. The CDR3 DNA follows: TGTGCCAGCAGCCTAGCTTGGGACCAGTACTTC. This encodes CASSLAWDQYF.

V and J are TRBV6-5 and TRBJ2-4; 9 bases are a match to TRBD1. Germline CDR1 is MNHEY and CDR2 is SVGAGI. The CDR3 extends over 14 amino acids. V lost 6 bases, J lost 6 bases, and 6 bases stayed unmatched. The CDR3 DNA reads TGTGCCAGCAGCTGGACAGGGGCGCCAAACATTCAGTACTTC. Amino acid sequence: CASSWTGAPNIQYF.

This clonotype was observed at least ten times. The chain is built from TRBV27 and TRBJ2-7, with a tentative D call TRBD1 (6 bases). V lost 10 bases to trimming and J lost 1 base, with 11 bases between them. This CDR3 is 12 amino acids long. Germline lookup yields CDR1 MNHEY and CDR2 SMNVEV (reference sequence). The CDR3 coding sequence is TGTGCCACGGGGCAGGGGTCCTACGAGCAGTACTTC. This gives the protein CATGQGSYEQYF.